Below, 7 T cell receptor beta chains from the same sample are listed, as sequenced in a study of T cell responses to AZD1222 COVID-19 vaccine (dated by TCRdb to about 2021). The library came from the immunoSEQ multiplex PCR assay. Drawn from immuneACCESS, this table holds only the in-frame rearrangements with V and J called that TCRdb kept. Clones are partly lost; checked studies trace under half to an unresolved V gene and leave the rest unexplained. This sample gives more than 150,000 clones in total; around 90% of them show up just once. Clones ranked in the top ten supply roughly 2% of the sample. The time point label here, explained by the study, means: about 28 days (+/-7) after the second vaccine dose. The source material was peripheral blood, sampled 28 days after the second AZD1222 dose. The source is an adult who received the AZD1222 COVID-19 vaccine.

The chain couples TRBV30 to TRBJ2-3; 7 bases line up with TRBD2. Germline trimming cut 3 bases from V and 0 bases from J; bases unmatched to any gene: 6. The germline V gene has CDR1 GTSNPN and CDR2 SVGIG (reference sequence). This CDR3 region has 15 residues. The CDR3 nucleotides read TGTGCCTGGAGGGATAGCGGGTTGAGCACAGATACGCAGTATTTT. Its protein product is CAWRDSGLSTDTQYF.

The CDR3 DNA reads TGTGCCAGCAGAGGCGGGAGGGCGAATGAGCAGTTCTTC. It specifies CASRGGRANEQFF. The rearrangement uses TRBV12-3 or TRBV12-4 and TRBJ2-1; 9 nucleotides agree with TRBD2. This CDR3 is built from 13 residues. V was clipped by 6 bases and J by 7 bases; unmatched bases: 4.

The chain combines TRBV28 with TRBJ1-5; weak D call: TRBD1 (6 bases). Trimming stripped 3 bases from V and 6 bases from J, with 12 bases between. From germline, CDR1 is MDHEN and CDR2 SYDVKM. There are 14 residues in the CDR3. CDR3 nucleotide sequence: TGTGCCAGCAGTTTCTCGAACAGGGTTCAGCCCCAGCATTTT. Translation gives CASSFSNRVQPQHF.

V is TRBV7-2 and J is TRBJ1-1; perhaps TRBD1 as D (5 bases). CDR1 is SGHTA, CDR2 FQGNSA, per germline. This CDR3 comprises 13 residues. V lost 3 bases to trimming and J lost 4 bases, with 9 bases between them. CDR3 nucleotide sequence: TGTGCCAGCAGCTTTCGGGGGACCACTGAAGCTTTCTTT. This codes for CASSFRGTTEAFF.

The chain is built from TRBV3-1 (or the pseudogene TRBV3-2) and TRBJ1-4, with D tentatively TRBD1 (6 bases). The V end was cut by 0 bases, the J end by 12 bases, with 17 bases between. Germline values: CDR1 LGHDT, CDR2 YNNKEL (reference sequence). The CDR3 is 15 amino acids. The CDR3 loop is CASSQDRGRTRELFF. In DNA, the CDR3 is TGTGCCAGCAGCCAAGATAGGGGGAGAACGAGAGAACTGTTTTTT.

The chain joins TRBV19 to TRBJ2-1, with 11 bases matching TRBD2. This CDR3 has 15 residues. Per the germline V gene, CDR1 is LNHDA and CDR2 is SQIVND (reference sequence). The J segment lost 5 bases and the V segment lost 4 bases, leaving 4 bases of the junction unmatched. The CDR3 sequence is CASSTTLAGDNEQFF. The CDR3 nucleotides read TGTGCCAGTAGTACGACACTAGCGGGGGACAATGAGCAGTTCTTC.

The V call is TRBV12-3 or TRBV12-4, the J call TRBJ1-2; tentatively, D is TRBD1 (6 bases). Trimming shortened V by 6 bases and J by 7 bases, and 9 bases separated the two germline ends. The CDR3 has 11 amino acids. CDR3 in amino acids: CASSTGIGYTF. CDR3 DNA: TGTGCCAGCAGCACAGGGATTGGCTACACCTTC.